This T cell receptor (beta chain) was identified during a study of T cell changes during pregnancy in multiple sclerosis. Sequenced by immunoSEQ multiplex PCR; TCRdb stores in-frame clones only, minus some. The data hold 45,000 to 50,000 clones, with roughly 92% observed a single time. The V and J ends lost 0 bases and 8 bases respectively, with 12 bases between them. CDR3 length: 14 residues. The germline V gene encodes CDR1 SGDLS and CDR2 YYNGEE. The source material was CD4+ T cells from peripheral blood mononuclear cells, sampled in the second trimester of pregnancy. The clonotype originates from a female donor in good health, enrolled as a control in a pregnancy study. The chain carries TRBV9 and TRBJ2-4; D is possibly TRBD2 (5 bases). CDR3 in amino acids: CASSVGRGRHIQYF. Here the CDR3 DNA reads TGTGCCAGCAGCGTAGGACGGGGAAGGCACATTCAGTACTTC.